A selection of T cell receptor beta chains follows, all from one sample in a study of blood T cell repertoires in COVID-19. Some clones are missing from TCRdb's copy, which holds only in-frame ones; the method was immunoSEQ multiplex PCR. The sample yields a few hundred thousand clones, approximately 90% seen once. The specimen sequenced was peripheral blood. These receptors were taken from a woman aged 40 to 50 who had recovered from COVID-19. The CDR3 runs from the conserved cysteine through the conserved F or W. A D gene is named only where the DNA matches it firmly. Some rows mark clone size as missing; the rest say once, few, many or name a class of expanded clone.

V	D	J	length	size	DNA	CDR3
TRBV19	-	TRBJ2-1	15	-	TGTGCCAGTAGTATCGCGGGCAACTCCTACAATGAGCAGTTCTTC	CASSIAGNSYNEQFF
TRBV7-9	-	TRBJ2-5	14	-	TGTGCCAGCAGCGTGGCCCGGCGGCCGGGGACCCAGTACTTC	CASSVARRPGTQYF
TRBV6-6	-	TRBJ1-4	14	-	TGTGCCAGCAGTTATGGGCAGATTAATGAAAAACTGTTTTTT	CASSYGQINEKLFF
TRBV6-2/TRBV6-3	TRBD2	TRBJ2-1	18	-	TGTGCCAGCAGTTTGGGCAGCCCACACCGGGAGGCTAACAATGAGCAGTTCTTC	CASSLGSPHREANNEQFF
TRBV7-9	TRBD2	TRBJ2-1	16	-	TGTGCCATCGGGACAGCCCTAGCGGGACCGCGGGGTGAGCAGTTCTTC	CAIGTALAGPRGEQFF
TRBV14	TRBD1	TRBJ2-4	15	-	TGTGCCAGCAGCCCGACAGGGGGGGCAAAAAACATTCAGTACTTC	CASSPTGGAKNIQYF
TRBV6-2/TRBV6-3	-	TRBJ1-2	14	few	TGTGCCAGCAGTTACTCGGGCAGGGCCTATGGCTACACCTTC	CASSYSGRAYGYTF
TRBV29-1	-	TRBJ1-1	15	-	TGCAGCGTTGTGGGTCAGACAGCCATGAACACTGAAGCTTTCTTT	CSVVGQTAMNTEAFF
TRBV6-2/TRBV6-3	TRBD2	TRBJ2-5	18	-	TGTGCCAGCAGCCCCGGGGCTAGCGGGAGCCCCCCCTCTCGGACCCAGTACTTC	CASSPGASGSPPSRTQYF
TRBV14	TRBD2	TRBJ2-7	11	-	TGTGCCAGCACCCCGGGGGGGACGCAGTACTTC	CASTPGGTQYF
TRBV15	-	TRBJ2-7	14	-	TGTGCCACCAGCACGATGGGCGACAGTTTCGAGCAGTACTTC	CATSTMGDSFEQYF
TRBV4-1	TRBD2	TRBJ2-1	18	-	TGCGCCAGCAGCCCGTATACTAGCGGCCAAAGCTCCTACAATGAGCAGTTCTTC	CASSPYTSGQSSYNEQFF
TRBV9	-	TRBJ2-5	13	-	TGTGCCAGCAGCACTAGGGTCGGGGAGACCCAGTACTTC	CASSTRVGETQYF
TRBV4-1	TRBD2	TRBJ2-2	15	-	TGCGCCAGCAGCCAGAATAGCGGGGACACCGGGGAGCTGTTTTTT	CASSQNSGDTGELFF
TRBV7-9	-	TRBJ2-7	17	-	TGTGCCAGCACTCCCCCTCCCCCCGGACACCCCGGCTACGAGCAGTACTTC	CASTPPPPGHPGYEQYF
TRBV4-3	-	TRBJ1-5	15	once	TGCGCCAGCAGCCAAGATGGTTGGCCAAATCAGCCCCAGCATTTT	CASSQDGWPNQPQHF
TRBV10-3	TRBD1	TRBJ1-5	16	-	TGTGCCATCCTCTGGGGCGGGACAGGTGGCAATCAGCCCCAGCATTTT	CAILWGGTGGNQPQHF
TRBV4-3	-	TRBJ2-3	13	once	TGCGCCAGCAGCCAAGACGGGACTGATACGCAGTATTTT	CASSQDGTDTQYF
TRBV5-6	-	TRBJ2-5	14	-	TGTGCCAGCAGCTTGGTCGGGGGAGTAGAGACCCAGTACTTC	CASSLVGGVETQYF
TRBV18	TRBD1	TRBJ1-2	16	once	TGTGCCAGCTCACGAAACCGGGACAGGGTTTCCTATGGCTACACCTTC	CASSRNRDRVSYGYTF
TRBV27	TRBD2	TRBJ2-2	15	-	TGTGCCAGCAGGGTAGCGGGATCGAACACCGGGGAGCTGTTTTTT	CASRVAGSNTGELFF
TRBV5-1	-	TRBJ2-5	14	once	TGCGCCAGTCGCGCCGGTGGGCCTCGGGAGACCCAGTACTTC	CASRAGGPRETQYF
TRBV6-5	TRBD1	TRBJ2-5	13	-	TGTGCCAGCAGCAGGGGGTACCAAGAGACCCAGTACTTC	CASSRGYQETQYF
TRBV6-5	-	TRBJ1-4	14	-	TGTGCCAGCAGTTACTCGGGCGGGTTAGAAAAACTGTTTTTT	CASSYSGGLEKLFF
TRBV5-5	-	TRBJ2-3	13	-	TGTGCCAGCAGCTCCCCCATCACAGATACGCAGTATTTT	CASSSPITDTQYF
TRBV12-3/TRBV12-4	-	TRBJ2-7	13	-	TGTGCCAGCAGTTTAGAACAGACCTACGAGCAGTACTTC	CASSLEQTYEQYF